These 8 T cell receptor beta chains share one sample of origin, sequenced in a study of beta chain features in type 1 diabetes. Expressed TCRB transcripts were sequenced, since all the RNA that had been isolated was reverse transcribed. Using immunoSEQ multiplex PCR, the repertoire was profiled, and TCRdb retains in-frame clones only, with some absent. This repertoire shows 900,000 or so clones, about a sixth found once; its top ten account for about 0.02%. The sample consisted of naive CD4+ T cells from blood. All receptors derive from a woman between 18 and 29 years old in good health.

The CDR3: CASSPRSAISYEQYF. For the CDR3, the DNA is TGTGCCAGCTCACCACGGTCCGCTATCTCCTACGAGCAGTACTTC. The chain joins TRBV18 to TRBJ2-7; D is ambiguous. The CDR3 is made up of 15 amino acids. The V gene lost 1 base and the J gene lost 0 bases, with 10 bases spanning the gap. From germline, CDR1 is KGHSH and CDR2 LQKENI. The whole variable domain, filled in from reference TRBV18 and TRBJ2-7, reads NAGVMQNPRHLVRRRGQEARLRCSPMKGHSHVYWYRQLPEEGLKFMVYLQKENIIDESGMPKERFSAEFPKEGPSILRIQQVVRGDSAAYFCASSPRSAISYEQYFGPGTRLTVT.

This clone was found a few times. The chain carries TRBV6-6 and TRBJ2-6, with D perhaps given as TRBD1 or TRBD2 (6 bases each). This CDR3 has 15 residues. With 6 bases removed from V and 2 bases from J, the gap between germline ends came to 11 bases. The germline V gene encodes CDR1 MNHNY and CDR2 SVGAGI (reference sequence). This CDR3 is CASRPEGAGANVLTF. Here the CDR3 DNA reads TGTGCCAGCAGACCGGAGGGGGCTGGGGCCAACGTCCTGACTTTC.

The J gene is TRBJ1-2, the V gene TRBV19; the D gene is possibly TRBD1 (5 bases). This CDR3 is built from 13 residues. V lost 7 bases and J lost 5, with 14 bases in between. The germline V gene encodes CDR1 LNHDA and CDR2 SQIVND (reference sequence). The CDR3 sequence: CASNTERGYGYTF. The CDR3 DNA reads TGTGCCAGTAACACAGAGAGGGGTTATGGCTACACCTTC.

The V and J genes are TRBV20-1 and TRBJ2-3, with D perhaps TRBD2 (5 bases). The CDR3 length is 11 residues. Trimming removed 3 bases from V and 10 bases from J, with 11 bases in between. Per the germline V gene, CDR1 is DFQATT and CDR2 is SNEGSKA (reference sequence). The CDR3 here is CSARTAGAQYF. CDR3 bases: TGCAGTGCTAGGACTGCCGGGGCGCAGTATTTT.

The rearrangement links TRBV5-6 to TRBJ2-7, with a tentative D call TRBD1 (6 bases). CDR1 is SGHDT, CDR2 YYEEEE, per germline. Trimming removed 4 bases from V and 9 bases from J, with 17 bases in between. The CDR3 sequence is 13 residues long. The CDR3 loop is CASSGLDRSPQYF. The CDR3 DNA reads TGTGCCAGCAGCGGCTTGGACAGAAGCCCGCAGTACTTC.

This clone was seen only a few times. This chain uses TRBV10-3 with TRBJ2-2; 12 bases match TRBD2. Looked up from germline, CDR1 is ENHRY and CDR2 is SYGVKD. Trimming removed 6 bases from V and 4 bases from J; junction bases left unmatched: 12. CDR3 length: 18 residues. CDR3 in DNA: TGTGCCATCAGCAAGACTAGCGGGAGCTCCACGGGCACCGGGGAGCTGTTTTTT. This encodes CAISKTSGSSTGTGELFF.

The chain joins TRBV27 to TRBJ2-2, with TRBD1 identical over 11 bases. The V gene's germline CDR1 is MNHEY and CDR2 SMNVEV (reference sequence). This CDR3 has 15 amino acids. The trim removed 6 bases at V and 5 bases at J, leaving 5 bases unmatched. This CDR3 is CASRSGTGGTGELFF. For the CDR3, the DNA is TGTGCCAGCAGGTCCGGGACAGGGGGGACCGGGGAGCTGTTTTTT.

This chain links TRBV11-2 with TRBJ2-2; D is ambiguous. The CDR3 is made up of 12 amino acids. Germline V gene lookup returns CDR1 SGHAT and CDR2 FQNNGV. The ends were cut back, 7 bases at V and 6 bases at J, with 9 bases in the middle. The CDR3 bases are TGTGCCAGCAACCAAAGGCCCGGGGAGCTGTTTTTT. Its translation: CASNQRPGELFF.